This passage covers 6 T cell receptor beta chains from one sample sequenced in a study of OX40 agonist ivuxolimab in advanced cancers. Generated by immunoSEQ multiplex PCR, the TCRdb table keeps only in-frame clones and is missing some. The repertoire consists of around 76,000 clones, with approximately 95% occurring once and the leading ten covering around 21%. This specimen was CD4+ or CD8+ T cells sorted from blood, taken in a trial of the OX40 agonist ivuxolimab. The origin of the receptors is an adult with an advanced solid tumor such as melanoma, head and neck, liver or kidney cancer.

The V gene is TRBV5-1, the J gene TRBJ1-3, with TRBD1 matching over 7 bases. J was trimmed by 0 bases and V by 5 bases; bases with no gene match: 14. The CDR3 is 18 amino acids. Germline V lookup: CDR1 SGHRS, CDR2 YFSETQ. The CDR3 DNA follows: TGCGCCAGCAGTGGCTGGTTGGACAGGCCTAGCTCTGGAAACACCATATATTTT. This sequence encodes CASSGWLDRPSSGNTIYF.

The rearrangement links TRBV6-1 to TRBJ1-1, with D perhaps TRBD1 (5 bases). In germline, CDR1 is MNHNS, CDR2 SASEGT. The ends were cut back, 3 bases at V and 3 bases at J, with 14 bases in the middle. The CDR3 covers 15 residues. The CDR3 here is CASSDRARGDTEAFF. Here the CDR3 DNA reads TGTGCCAGCAGTGACCGGGCTAGAGGGGACACTGAAGCTTTCTTT.

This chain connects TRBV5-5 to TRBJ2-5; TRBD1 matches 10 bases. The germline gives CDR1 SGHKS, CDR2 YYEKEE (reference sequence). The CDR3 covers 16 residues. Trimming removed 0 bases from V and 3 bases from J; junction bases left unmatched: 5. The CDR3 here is CASSLGQGAPKETQYF. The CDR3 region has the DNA TGTGCCAGCAGCTTGGGACAGGGGGCCCCCAAAGAGACCCAGTACTTC.

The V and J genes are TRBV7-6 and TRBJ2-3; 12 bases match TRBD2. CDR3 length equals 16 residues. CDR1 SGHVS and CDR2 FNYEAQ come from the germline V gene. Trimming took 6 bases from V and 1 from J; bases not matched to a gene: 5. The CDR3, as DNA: TGTGCCAGCAGTCAACTAGCGGGAGGAGGCACAGATACGCAGTATTTT. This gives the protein CASSQLAGGGTDTQYF.

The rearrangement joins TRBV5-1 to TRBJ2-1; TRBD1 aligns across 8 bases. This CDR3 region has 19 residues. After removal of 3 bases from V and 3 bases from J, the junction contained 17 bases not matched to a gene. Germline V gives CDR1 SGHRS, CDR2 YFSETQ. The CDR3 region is CASSYSGTGILTFYNEQFF. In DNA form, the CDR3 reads TGCGCCAGCAGCTATTCCGGGACAGGCATACTCACGTTCTACAATGAGCAGTTCTTC.

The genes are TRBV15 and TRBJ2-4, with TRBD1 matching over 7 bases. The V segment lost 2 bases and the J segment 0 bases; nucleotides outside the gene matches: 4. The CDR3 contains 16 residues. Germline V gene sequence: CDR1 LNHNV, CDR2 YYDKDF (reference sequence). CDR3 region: CATSRTTGLAKNIQYF. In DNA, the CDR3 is TGTGCCACCAGCAGAACGACAGGGCTAGCCAAAAACATTCAGTACTTC. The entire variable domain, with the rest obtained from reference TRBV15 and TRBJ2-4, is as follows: DAMVIQNPRYQVTQFGKPVTLSCSQTLNHNVMYWYQQKSSQAPKLLFHYYDKDFNNEADTPDNFQSRRPNTSFCFLDIRSPGLGDTAMYLCATSRTTGLAKNIQYFGAGTRLSVL.